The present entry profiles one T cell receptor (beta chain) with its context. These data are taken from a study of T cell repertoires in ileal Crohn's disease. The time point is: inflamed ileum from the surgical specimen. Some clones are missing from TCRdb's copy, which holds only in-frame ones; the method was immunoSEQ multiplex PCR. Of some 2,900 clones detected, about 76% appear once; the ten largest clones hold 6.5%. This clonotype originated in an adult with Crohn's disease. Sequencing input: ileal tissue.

The CDR3 sequence is CASSEVAGEPNEQFF. CDR3 bases: TGTGCCAGCAGTGAAGTAGCGGGAGAACCCAATGAGCAGTTCTTC. The rearrangement links TRBV6-4 to TRBJ2-1, with 9 bases aligning to TRBD2. Germline V gene data show CDR1 as MRHNA and CDR2 as SNTAGT. V shed 3 bases and J 6 bases; nucleotides not matched to a gene: 6. The CDR3 has 15 amino acids.